This TCR beta chain was identified in a study of T cell repertoires in cytomegalovirus infection. Study-wide background: A matching HLA type, together with CMV infection, was signaled by public TCR beta signatures. Overall study findings and caveats: The response measured ex vivo was dominated by TCR beta clonotypes (HLA-C-restricted and CMV-specific). Pooled public TCR beta family frequency picked out CMV carriers with the relevant HLA.

Each CDR3 protein is one row after TCRdb ran MiXCR on the reads. The sample lists 830,000 or so distinct CDR3 sequences, 32% seen once, with around an eighth in the top ten. This clonotype was observed many times. Antigen specificity is unknown. CDR1 and CDR2 (germline): MDHEN, SYDVKM. The V end lost 4 bases, the J end lost 7 bases, and 34 bases lay between the germline ends. This CDR3 contains 21 residues. This TCR derives from a human donor in good health (CMV status not recorded). Some clones in this sample may be carry-over from other donors' samples. Sequenced material: cultured CD8+ T cells from PBMCs, taken from culture after CMV antigen stimulation. The V call is TRBV28, the J call TRBJ1-4, with a possible D match to TRBD1 (6 bases). CDR3 nucleotides: TGTGCCAGCAGTTCTGGGGCCCCGATTCCGGGACACCTGAGAGGCGGTGAAAAACTGTTTTTT. Translation: CASSSGAPIPGHLRGGEKLFF.